The 22 T cell receptor beta chains below were found in one sample sequenced in a study of cytomegalovirus exposure and HLA in healthy donors (dated 2017 in TCRdb). The protocol used for the library was the immunoSEQ multiplex PCR assay. TCRdb stores this immuneACCESS table with in-frame sequences only. Part of the clones is absent; in the studies checked, under half of the shortfall reflects unresolved V genes, and no reason is known for the rest. Within this sample are under 150,000 clones, with around 84% of them counted one time only. 8.7% of the sample rests with the top ten. The sample comprised PBMCs. These receptors all stem from a man younger than 35 in good health and CMV-seropositive.

J is TRBJ2-5 and V is TRBV23-1; weak D call: TRBD1 (5 bases). TRBV23-1 has ORF status, its function being uncertain. Trimming cost V 0 bases and J 5 bases, with 19 bases left between them. The CDR3 is made up of 17 amino acids. The CDR3 protein is CASSQSSFGRAWETQYF. For the CDR3, the DNA is TGCGCCAGCAGTCAATCGTCCTTCGGCAGGGCGTGGGAGACCCAGTACTTC.

This clone has just a few counts. The chain is built from TRBV11-2 and TRBJ1-6, with D unclear. Germline V lookup: CDR1 SGHAT, CDR2 FQNNGV. Trimming pared 3 bases from V and 9 bases from J, leaving 3 bases between. The CDR3 loop spans 11 amino acids. CDR3 DNA sequence: TGTGCCAGCAGCTTCGGTTCACCCCTCCACTTT. Its protein is CASSFGSPLHF.

The chain employs TRBV7-6 and TRBJ1-1; D is perhaps TRBD1 (6 bases). V was clipped by 6 bases and J by 4 bases, with 12 bases between them. The CDR3 loop spans 13 amino acids. The germline gives CDR1 SGHVS, CDR2 FNYEAQ. The CDR3 here is CASSSQGSTEAFF. In nucleotides, the CDR3 is TGTGCCAGCAGTTCACAGGGCAGCACTGAAGCTTTCTTT.

This clone was detected only once. V gene TRBV29-1 combines with J gene TRBJ1-2; perhaps TRBD1 as D (6 bases). The CDR3 contains 12 residues. V lost 4 bases and J 4 bases, leaving 10 bases between the germline ends. Germline assignment: CDR1 SQVTM and CDR2 ANQGSEA. The CDR3 sequence: CSVGSRGYGYTF. The CDR3 region has the DNA TGCAGCGTTGGTTCCAGGGGCTATGGCTACACCTTC.

The genes are TRBV7-2 and TRBJ1-1, with D possibly TRBD1 on 6 matching bases. Germline lookup yields CDR1 SGHTA and CDR2 FQGNSA. V was trimmed by 5 bases and J by 3 bases, leaving 10 bases between them. This CDR3 has 13 amino acids. The CDR3 DNA reads TGTGCCAGCAGCCAGGACAGATACACTGAAGCTTTCTTT. Translation gives CASSQDRYTEAFF.

This chain connects TRBV7-2 to TRBJ1-3, with TRBD1 identical over 7 bases. The V gene end was trimmed by 5 bases and the J gene end by 2 bases; junction bases not matched to a gene: 9. This CDR3 spans 16 amino acids. The germline gives CDR1 SGHTA, CDR2 FQGNSA. The CDR3 coding sequence is TGTGCCAGCAGCCCCAACAGGGGACATACTGGAAACACCATATATTTT. Protein product: CASSPNRGHTGNTIYF. Full variable domain (outside the CDR3, taken from reference TRBV7-2 and TRBJ1-3): GAGVSQSPSNKVTEKGKDVELRCDPISGHTALYWYRQSLGQGLEFLIYFQGNSAPDKSGLPSDRFSAERTGGSVSTLTIQRTQQEDSAVYLCASSPNRGHTGNTIYFGEGSWLTVV.

The chain has TRBV28 and TRBJ1-1; maybe TRBD1 (5 bases). This CDR3 spans 16 amino acids. Trimming cost V 5 bases and J 1 base, with 17 bases left between them. The germline V gene has CDR1 MDHEN and CDR2 SYDVKM. CDR3 nucleotide sequence: TGTGCCAGCAGTCGGGCAGGGCAAGGAAGGAACACTGAAGCTTTCTTT. Encoded protein: CASSRAGQGRNTEAFF.

The chain employs TRBV29-1 and TRBJ2-1; possible D gene TRBD1, 6 bases. The germline CDR1 and CDR2 sequences are SQVTM and ANQGSEA. The CDR3 totals 13 residues. Trimming cost V 4 bases and J 2 bases, with 9 bases left between them. CDR3 sequence: CSVVYRAYNEQFF. The CDR3 region has the DNA TGCAGCGTTGTTTACAGGGCCTACAATGAGCAGTTCTTC.

The rearrangement uses TRBV6-1 and TRBJ2-7; TRBD1 is a possible D gene (6 bases). V was cut by 6 bases and J by 11 bases, with 20 bases left in between. This CDR3 is 13 amino acids long. Per the germline V gene, CDR1 is MNHNS and CDR2 is SASEGT. The CDR3 sequence: CASRITGIGDEYF. In nucleotides, the CDR3 is TGTGCCAGCAGGATTACAGGGATCGGGGATGAGTACTTC.

The chain employs TRBV6-5 and TRBJ1-6; D unclear. Germline CDR1 and CDR2: MNHEY and SVGAGI. The V and J ends lost 6 bases and 6 bases respectively, with 9 bases between them. This CDR3 comprises 13 residues. CDR3 sequence reads: CASRLASNSPLHF. The CDR3 nucleotides are TGTGCCAGCAGGCTAGCCTCTAATTCACCCCTCCACTTT.

The rearrangement uses TRBV6-1 and TRBJ2-7; 14 nucleotides line up with TRBD2. The CDR3 totals 15 residues. Trimming at V came to 3 bases and at J to 4 bases, leaving 2 bases not matched to a gene. Germline-derived CDR1 and CDR2 are MNHNS and SASEGT. The CDR3: CASSDGTSGSYEQYF. In DNA, the CDR3 is TGTGCCAGCAGTGACGGGACTAGCGGGAGTTACGAGCAGTACTTC.

The chain recombines TRBV6-5 with TRBJ1-1; D gene ambiguous. CDR3 length: 16 residues. The V gene lost 0 bases and the J gene lost 0 bases, with 11 bases spanning the gap. Per the germline V gene, CDR1 is MNHEY and CDR2 is SVGAGI. The CDR3: CASSYSRGGLNTEAFF. CDR3 nucleotides: TGTGCCAGCAGTTACTCGCGTGGAGGGTTGAACACTGAAGCTTTCTTT.

V is TRBV6-5 and J is TRBJ1-2; D may be TRBD1 (5 bases). Trimming removed 3 bases from V and 5 bases from J, with 10 bases in between. The length of the CDR3 is 13 residues. CDR1 is MNHEY and CDR2 is SVGAGI in the germline V gene. The CDR3 nucleotides are TGTGCCAGCAGTTATGGGGGGAGTTATGGCTACACCTTC. It encodes CASSYGGSYGYTF.

The gene calls are TRBV29-1 and TRBJ1-2, with 9 bases matching TRBD1. Germline-derived CDR1 and CDR2 are SQVTM and ANQGSEA. The CDR3 length is 16 residues. The V and J ends lost 5 bases and 5 bases, in that order; junction bases with no gene match: 15. CDR3 region: CSVTASGTGIGYGYTF. In nucleotides, the CDR3 is TGCAGCGTTACGGCTTCCGGGACAGGGATAGGGTATGGCTACACCTTC.

The rearrangement uses TRBV2 and TRBJ1-1; perhaps TRBD1 as D (6 bases). Per the germline V gene, CDR1 is SNHLY and CDR2 is FYNNEI. Trimming left V 5 bases short and J 0 bases short, with 19 bases between. CDR3 length: 17 amino acids. The CDR3 sequence: CASSLSRDNRVNTEAFF. The CDR3 DNA sequence: TGTGCCAGCAGTCTAAGCCGAGATAACAGGGTGAACACTGAAGCTTTCTTT.

For the CDR3, the DNA is TGTGCCAGCAGCTTAGCGCGACTAGCCCCGGATACGCAGTATTTT. As protein: CASSLARLAPDTQYF. V and J are TRBV7-9 and TRBJ2-3; TRBD2 aligns across 7 bases. Germline V gene lookup returns CDR1 SEHNR and CDR2 FQNEAQ (reference sequence). The trim removed 0 bases at V and 6 bases at J, leaving 6 bases unmatched. This CDR3 region has 15 residues.

This clone was counted a few times. The chain couples TRBV9 to TRBJ2-2, with TRBD2 matching 14 bases. The germline CDR1 and CDR2 sequences are SGDLS and YYNGEE. J was trimmed by 7 bases and V by 4 bases; bases with no gene match: 9. The CDR3 totals 17 residues. The chain's CDR3 is CASSQHPGLAGVGELFF. CDR3 bases: TGTGCCAGCAGCCAGCACCCGGGACTAGCGGGAGTCGGGGAGCTGTTTTTT.

This chain connects TRBV23-1 to TRBJ2-7, with D possibly TRBD1 on 5 matching bases. TRBV23-1 is classed as an ORF, of uncertain function. This CDR3 comprises 14 residues. V was shortened by 3 bases and J by 5 bases, with 14 bases between the two germline ends. This chain's CDR3 is CASSHSTGGHEQYF. For the CDR3, the DNA is TGCGCCAGCAGTCATTCCACAGGTGGCCACGAGCAGTACTTC.

This clone showed up just once. J is TRBJ1-2 and V is TRBV7-9; 8 nucleotides line up with TRBD1. Germline CDR1 SEHNR, CDR2 FQNEAQ (reference sequence). The V gene end was trimmed by 0 bases and the J gene end by 2 bases; junction bases not matched to a gene: 8. The CDR3 runs 17 residues. The CDR3 DNA follows: TGTGCCAGCAGCTTAGCAGGACAGGGCTTGAGGAACTATGGCTACACCTTC. It is translated as CASSLAGQGLRNYGYTF.

There are a few counts of this clone. This chain joins TRBV7-3 and TRBJ2-1; TRBD2 aligns across 7 bases. CDR3 length: 16 residues. Looked up from germline, CDR1 is SGHTA and CDR2 is FQGTGA. V lost 2 bases and J lost 0; bases outside the gene matches: 4. This chain's CDR3 is CASSLSGGSSYNEQFF. The CDR3, as DNA: TGTGCCAGCAGCTTATCGGGCGGGAGCTCCTACAATGAGCAGTTCTTC.

On this clone: The junction departs from germline at one end; a sequencing error may be responsible. The chain has TRBV19 and TRBJ1-5, with a possible D match to TRBD1 (6 bases). The germline CDR1 and CDR2 sequences are LNHDA and SQIVND (reference sequence). The CDR3 covers 15 residues. The CDR3 bases are TGTGCCAGTACCAGGGGCGGAATTAGCAATCAGCTCCAGCATTTT. Protein sequence: CASTRGGISNQLQHF.

The chain combines TRBV11-2 with TRBJ2-7, with D unclear. This CDR3 has 12 residues. Trimming took 3 bases from V and 3 from J, leaving 6 bases between them. CDR1 SGHAT and CDR2 FQNNGV come from the germline V gene. The CDR3 DNA reads TGTGCCAGCAGCTTGACAAACTACGAGCAGTACTTC. It is translated as CASSLTNYEQYF.